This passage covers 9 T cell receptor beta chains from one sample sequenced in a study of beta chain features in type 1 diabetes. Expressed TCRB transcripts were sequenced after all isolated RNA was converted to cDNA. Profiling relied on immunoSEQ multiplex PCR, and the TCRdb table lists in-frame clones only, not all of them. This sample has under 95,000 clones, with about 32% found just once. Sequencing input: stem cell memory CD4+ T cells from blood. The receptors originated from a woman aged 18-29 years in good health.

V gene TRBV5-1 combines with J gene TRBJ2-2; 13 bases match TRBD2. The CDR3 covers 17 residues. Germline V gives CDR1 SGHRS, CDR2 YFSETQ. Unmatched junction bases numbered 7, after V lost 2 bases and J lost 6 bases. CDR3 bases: TGCGCCAGCAGCTTCGAGACTAGCGGGAGGCAGGCCGGGGAGCTGTTTTTT. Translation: CASSFETSGRQAGELFF.

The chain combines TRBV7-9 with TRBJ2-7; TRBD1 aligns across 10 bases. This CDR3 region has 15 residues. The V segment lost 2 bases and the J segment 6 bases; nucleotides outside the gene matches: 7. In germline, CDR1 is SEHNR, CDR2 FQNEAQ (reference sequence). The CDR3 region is CASSLHRDRGGEQYF. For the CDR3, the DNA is TGTGCCAGCAGCTTACATCGGGACAGGGGCGGCGAGCAGTACTTC.

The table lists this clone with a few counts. The CDR3 reads CASSRAQGYEQYF. Here the CDR3 DNA reads TGTGCCAGCAGCCGAGCACAGGGCTACGAGCAGTACTTC. The chain couples TRBV5-6 to TRBJ2-7; D possibly corresponds to TRBD1 (6 bases). Germline loops: CDR1 SGHDT, CDR2 YYEEEE. The CDR3 loop spans 13 amino acids. Between the trimmed V and J ends, which lost 4 bases and 3 bases, there was a span of 11 bases.

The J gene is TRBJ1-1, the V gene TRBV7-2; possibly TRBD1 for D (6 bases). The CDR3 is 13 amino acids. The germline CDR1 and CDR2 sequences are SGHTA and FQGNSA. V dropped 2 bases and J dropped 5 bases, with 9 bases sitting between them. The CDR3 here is CASSLTGKTEAFF. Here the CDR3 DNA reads TGTGCCAGCAGCTTAACAGGGAAGACTGAAGCTTTCTTT.

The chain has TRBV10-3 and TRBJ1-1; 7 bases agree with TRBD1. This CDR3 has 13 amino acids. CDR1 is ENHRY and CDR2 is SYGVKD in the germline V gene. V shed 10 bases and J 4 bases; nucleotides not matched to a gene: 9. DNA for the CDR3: TGTGCCACCACAGGGGCGGAGATCACTGAAGCTTTCTTT. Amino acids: CATTGAEITEAFF.

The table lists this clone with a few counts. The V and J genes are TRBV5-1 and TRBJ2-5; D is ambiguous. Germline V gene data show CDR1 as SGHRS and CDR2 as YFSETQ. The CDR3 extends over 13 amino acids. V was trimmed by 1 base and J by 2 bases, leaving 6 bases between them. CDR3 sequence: CASSLMSQETQYF. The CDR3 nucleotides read TGCGCCAGCAGCTTGATGAGTCAAGAGACCCAGTACTTC.

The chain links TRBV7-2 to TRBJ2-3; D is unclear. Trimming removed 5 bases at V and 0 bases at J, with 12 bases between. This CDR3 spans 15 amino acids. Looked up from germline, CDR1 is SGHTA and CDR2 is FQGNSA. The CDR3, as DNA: TGTGCCAGCAGCGCGAATGCGATTAGCACAGATACGCAGTATTTT. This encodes CASSANAISTDTQYF.

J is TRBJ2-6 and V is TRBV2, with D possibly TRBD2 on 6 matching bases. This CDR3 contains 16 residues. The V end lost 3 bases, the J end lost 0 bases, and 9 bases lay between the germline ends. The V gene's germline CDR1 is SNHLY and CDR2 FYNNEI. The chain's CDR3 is CASSEGGVSGANVLTF. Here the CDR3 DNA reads TGTGCCAGCAGTGAGGGAGGCGTCTCTGGGGCCAACGTCCTGACTTTC.

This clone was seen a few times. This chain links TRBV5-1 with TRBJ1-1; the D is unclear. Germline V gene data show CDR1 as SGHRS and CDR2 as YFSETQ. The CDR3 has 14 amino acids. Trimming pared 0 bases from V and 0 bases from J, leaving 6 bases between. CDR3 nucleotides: TGCGCCAGCAGCTTGGATCGTGTGAACACTGAAGCTTTCTTT. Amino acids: CASSLDRVNTEAFF.